The source of this TCR beta chain is a study of T cells in Graves' hyperthyroidism and ophthalmopathy. Study-level background: Any treatment followed the collection of peripheral blood at initial diagnosis. Study-wide findings and caveats: Ophthalmopathy, as predicted by the model, came a median around 7 months after the prediction.

Investigators excluded patients with uncontrolled infection, other autoimmune disease, pregnancy or lactation. RNA transcripts served as the template for amplifying TCR beta CDR3 regions. Researchers ran a first-round RT-PCR on the TCR CDR3 using the HTBI primer set. TCRdb recomputed calls from the multiplex PCR reads with MiXCR, one row per CDR3 protein. Here the sample spans roughly 500,000 distinct CDR3 sequences, around 22% being singletons. Per the germline V gene, CDR1 is DFQATT and CDR2 is SNEGSKA (reference sequence). The CDR3 consists of 15 residues. V was clipped by 1 base and J by 7 bases, with 16 bases between them. About this clonotype itself: The antigen is undetermined.

The genes are TRBV20-1 and TRBJ2-2, with D possibly being TRBD2 (6 bases). The source material was blood. The clonotype was recovered from a woman younger than 45 with Graves' ophthalmopathy. CDR3 region: CSARGEAGRVGELFF. In nucleotides, the CDR3 is TGCAGTGCTAGAGGGGAAGCGGGCAGAGTCGGGGAGCTGTTTTTT.